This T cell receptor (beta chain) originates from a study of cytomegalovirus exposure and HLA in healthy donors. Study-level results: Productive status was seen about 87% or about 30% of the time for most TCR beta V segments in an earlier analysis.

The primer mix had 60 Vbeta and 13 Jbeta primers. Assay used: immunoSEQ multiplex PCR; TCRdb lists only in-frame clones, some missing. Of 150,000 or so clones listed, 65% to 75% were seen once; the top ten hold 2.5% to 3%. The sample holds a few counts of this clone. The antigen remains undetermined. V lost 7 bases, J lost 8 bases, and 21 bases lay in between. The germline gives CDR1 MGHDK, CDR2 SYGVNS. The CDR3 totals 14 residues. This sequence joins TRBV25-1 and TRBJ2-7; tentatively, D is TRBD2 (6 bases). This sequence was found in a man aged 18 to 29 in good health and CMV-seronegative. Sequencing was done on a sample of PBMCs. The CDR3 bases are TGTGCCAGCACCCTCGGGGGTGGGATTGAGAAGCAGTACTTC. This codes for CASTLGGGIEKQYF.